This TCR beta chain was profiled in a study of blood T cells in healthy people across ages. Study conclusions and caveats: Versus aged donors, long-lived donors had higher diversity and more naive CD4+ cells.

Primed by a sample-barcoded 5' primer and a J-beta primer mix, a second PCR proceeded for 7 to 11 cycles. TCRdb redid the calling of the 5' RACE reads with MiXCR, one entry per CDR3 protein. Of roughly 860,000 distinct CDR3 sequences in the sample, about 62% were seen once. The CDR3 has 14 amino acids. The V gene's germline CDR1 is SEHNR and CDR2 FQNEAQ (reference sequence). Concerning this clonotype itself: What it binds is unknown.

V usage is TRBV7-9 and J usage is TRBJ2-1, with a weak D call TRBD1 (5 bases). With the DNA end fitting TRBJ2-7 better, the J assignment may be wrong. Material for sequencing was blood. This receptor was identified in a man aged 30-40 years in good health. The CDR3 sequence: CASSQTDSSYEQYF. The DNA for the CDR3 is TGTGCCAGCAGCCAGACAGATAGCTCCTACGAGCAGTACTTC.